One and the same sample provided the 32 T cell receptor beta chains below, sequenced in a study of OX40 agonist ivuxolimab in advanced cancers. Here immunoSEQ multiplex PCR was the method, and the copy in TCRdb shows in-frame clones only, minus some. The table lists almost 85,000 clones, 90% to 95% of them singletons. Material: CD4+ or CD8+ T cells sorted from blood, obtained in a trial of the OX40 agonist ivuxolimab. The receptors originated from an adult with an advanced solid tumor such as melanoma, head and neck, liver or kidney cancer.

The chain couples TRBV7-9 to TRBJ2-1; D unclear. Germline CDR1 is SEHNR and CDR2 is FQNEAQ (reference sequence). Trimming stripped 3 bases from V and 2 bases from J, with 5 bases between. The CDR3 length is 13 residues. In DNA, the CDR3 is TGTGCCAGCAGCTTGGGTCCCTACAATGAGCAGTTCTTC. As protein: CASSLGPYNEQFF.

The chain employs TRBV28 and TRBJ2-1, with D tentatively TRBD2 (5 bases). Germline V gene data show CDR1 as MDHEN and CDR2 as SYDVKM. V lost 10 bases to trimming and J lost 9 bases, with 13 bases between them. This CDR3 has 11 amino acids. The CDR3 here is CATSREPEQFF. The CDR3 DNA follows: TGTGCCACAAGTAGGGAGCCTGAGCAGTTCTTC.

The DNA of the CDR3 is TGTGCCACCCTACAGAACCCGGGGGAGACCCAGTACTTC. Its translation: CATLQNPGETQYF. The J gene is TRBJ2-5, the V gene TRBV6-5; possibly TRBD2 for D (5 bases). Trimming pared 10 bases from V and 5 bases from J, leaving 17 bases between. CDR1 is MNHEY, CDR2 SVGAGI, per germline. The CDR3 is 13 amino acids.

V gene TRBV5-4 combines with J gene TRBJ2-5; D not resolved. Trimming stripped 2 bases from V and 5 bases from J, with 7 bases between. In germline, CDR1 is SGHNT, CDR2 YYREEE (reference sequence). The CDR3 spans 12 residues. Written as DNA, the CDR3 is TGTGCCAGCAGCTTTCTTCGGGAGACCCAGTACTTC. Translation: CASSFLRETQYF. Supplemented by reference TRBV5-4 and TRBJ2-5, the full variable domain reads ETGVTQSPTHLIKTRGQQVTLRCSSQSGHNTVSWYQQALGQGPQFIFQYYREEENGRGNFPPRFSGLQFPNYSSELNVNALELDDSALYLCASSFLRETQYFGPGTRLLVL.

This chain connects TRBV2 to TRBJ2-1, with D perhaps matching TRBD1 or TRBD2 (5 bases each). V was shortened by 6 bases and J by 8 bases, with 11 bases between the two germline ends. CDR3 length equals 12 residues. The V gene's germline CDR1 is SNHLY and CDR2 FYNNEI. The CDR3 is CASRGTADEQFF. The DNA of the CDR3 is TGTGCCAGCAGGGGGACGGCCGATGAGCAGTTCTTC.

The rearrangement joins TRBV5-4 to TRBJ2-3, with unresolved D. The CDR3 consists of 15 residues. The V gene's germline CDR1 is SGHNT and CDR2 YYREEE (reference sequence). V lost 1 base and J lost 1, with 10 bases in between. This CDR3 reads CASSLMTYGTDTQYF. In nucleotides, the CDR3 is TGTGCCAGCAGCTTGATGACTTACGGCACAGATACGCAGTATTTT. The whole variable domain, remainder taken from reference TRBV5-4 and TRBJ2-3, is ETGVTQSPTHLIKTRGQQVTLRCSSQSGHNTVSWYQQALGQGPQFIFQYYREEENGRGNFPPRFSGLQFPNYSSELNVNALELDDSALYLCASSLMTYGTDTQYFGPGTRLTVL.

The rearrangement links TRBV28 to TRBJ1-4; TRBD1 aligns across 7 bases. The CDR3 extends over 14 amino acids. V lost 6 bases and J lost 4; bases outside the gene matches: 5. The germline CDR1 and CDR2 sequences are MDHEN and SYDVKM. For the CDR3, the DNA is TGTGCCAGCAGCCCCAGGGACAGTAATGAAAAACTGTTTTTT. This gives the protein CASSPRDSNEKLFF.

The chain recombines TRBV5-6 with TRBJ2-5; TRBD2 agrees at 10 bases. The CDR3 consists of 15 residues. Looked up from germline, CDR1 is SGHDT and CDR2 is YYEEEE. The V segment lost 0 bases and the J segment 6 bases; nucleotides outside the gene matches: 5. This CDR3 reads CASSLGSSGSQTQYF. The CDR3 DNA sequence: TGTGCCAGCAGCTTGGGTTCTAGCGGGAGCCAGACCCAGTACTTC.

This clone was observed once. V is TRBV7-2 and J is TRBJ2-7, with no clear D. Trimming removed 6 bases from V and 4 bases from J, with 13 bases in between. Germline V gene sequence: CDR1 SGHTA, CDR2 FQGNSA. CDR3 length equals 13 residues. CDR3 in DNA: TGTGCCAGCAGTATTATCCCGACTTACGAGCAGTACTTC. Translation gives CASSIIPTYEQYF.

This chain uses TRBV13 with TRBJ2-5, with D possibly being TRBD1 or TRBD2 (5 bases each). Germline V CDR1 and CDR2: PRHDT, FYEKMQ (reference sequence). The CDR3 length is 14 residues. Between the trimmed V and J ends, which lost 5 bases and 0 bases, there was a span of 10 bases. CDR3 nucleotide sequence: TGTGCCAGCAGCCTGGGACGGAACCAAGAGACCCAGTACTTC. Its translation is CASSLGRNQETQYF.

V gene TRBV6-5 combines with J gene TRBJ2-1, with D unresolved. V shed 0 bases and J shed 9 bases, with 3 bases lying between them. Germline V gene sequence: CDR1 MNHEY, CDR2 SVGAGI. The CDR3 is made up of 11 amino acids. The CDR3 sequence is CASSYSREQFF. The CDR3 DNA reads TGTGCCAGCAGTTACTCTCGTGAGCAGTTCTTC.

About this clone: An end of the junction differs from the germline gene, which may be a read error. The chain links TRBV7-9 to TRBJ1-1; no clear D. Germline CDR1 is SEHNR and CDR2 is FQNEAQ (reference sequence). The CDR3 runs 13 residues. The CDR3 DNA reads TGTGCCAGCAGCCAACCGGTGGGGTCTGAAGCTCTCTTT. Its protein is CASSQPVGSEALF. Looking up the rest from reference TRBV7-9 and TRBJ1-1 gives the full variable domain: DTGVSQNPRHKITKRGQNVTFRCDPISEHNRLYWYRQTLGQGPEFLTYFQNEAQLEKSRLLSDRFSAERPKGSFSTLEIQRTEQGDSAMYLCASSQPVGSEALFGQGTRLTVV.

The J gene is TRBJ1-1, the V gene TRBV4-2, with D hard to call. Germline lookup yields CDR1 LGHNA and CDR2 YNFKEQ. There are 11 residues in the CDR3. Trimming left V 6 bases short and J 0 bases short, with 2 bases between. The CDR3 sequence is CASRLNTEAFF. CDR3 DNA: TGTGCCAGCAGACTGAACACTGAAGCTTTCTTT.

The V and J genes are TRBV27 and TRBJ2-7; TRBD1 agrees at 7 bases. In germline, CDR1 is MNHEY, CDR2 SMNVEV (reference sequence). Trimming took 3 bases from V and 3 from J; bases not matched to a gene: 5. This CDR3 comprises 14 residues. The CDR3 DNA reads TGTGCCAGCAGTTTGGGGACAGAGGACTACGAGCAGTACTTC. Protein sequence: CASSLGTEDYEQYF.

V and J are TRBV9 and TRBJ2-1; the D gene is possibly TRBD2 (6 bases). This CDR3 has 12 amino acids. The V end was cut by 4 bases, the J end by 7 bases, with 9 bases between. CDR1 and CDR2 from the germline V gene are SGDLS and YYNGEE. This chain's CDR3 is CASSFSGNEQFF. CDR3 bases: TGTGCCAGCAGCTTCAGCGGGAATGAGCAGTTCTTC.

The chain joins TRBV6-4 to TRBJ2-1, with 9 nucleotides matching TRBD2. V lost 6 bases and J lost 2; bases outside the gene matches: 11. CDR1 and CDR2 from the germline V gene are MRHNA and SNTAGT. There are 17 residues in the CDR3. The CDR3 sequence is CASSLRAGGIAYNEQFF. CDR3 DNA sequence: TGTGCCAGCAGCCTCAGAGCGGGGGGCATAGCCTACAATGAGCAGTTCTTC.

This clone was seen a handful of times. J is TRBJ1-5 and V is TRBV4-1; D is ambiguous. This CDR3 is built from 14 residues. The V gene lost 3 bases and the J gene lost 2 bases, with 8 bases spanning the gap. CDR1 is MGHRA, CDR2 YSYEKL, per germline. CDR3 coding DNA: TGCGCCAGCAGCCAGGTTGGAGGCAATCAGCCCCAGCATTTT. This codes for CASSQVGGNQPQHF.

CDR3 nucleotide sequence: TGTGCCAGCAGCGTAGTTGGGGGCGGCTACACCTTC. This gives the protein CASSVVGGGYTF. The rearrangement links TRBV9 to TRBJ1-2, with D maybe TRBD1 (6 bases). From germline, CDR1 is SGDLS and CDR2 YYNGEE. Trimming stripped 0 bases from V and 8 bases from J, with 8 bases between. CDR3 size: 12 residues. Full variable domain (remainder filled in from reference TRBV9 and TRBJ1-2): DSGVTQTPKHLITATGQRVTLRCSPRSGDLSVYWYQQSLDQGLQFLIQYYNGEERAKGNILERFSAQQFPDLHSELNLSSLELGDSALYFCASSVVGGGYTFGSGTRLTVV.

The chain combines TRBV7-9 with TRBJ2-1; 14 bases match TRBD2. Germline trimming cut 4 bases from V and 7 bases from J; bases unmatched to any gene: 6. Per germline, CDR1 SEHNR and CDR2 FQNEAQ (reference sequence). The CDR3 sequence is 16 residues long. In DNA, the CDR3 is TGTGCCAGCAGCTCGACTAGCGGGAGGGCCGAGAATGAGCAGTTCTTC. Protein product: CASSSTSGRAENEQFF.

The chain has TRBV7-2 and TRBJ1-1; no clear D. The CDR3 extends over 20 amino acids. CDR1 is SGHTA, CDR2 FQGNSA, per germline. V lost 0 bases, J lost 1 base, and 24 bases lay in between. CDR3 DNA sequence: TGTGCCAGCAGCTTAGCGGTTGCCGGCCTCGGGGTTCGAAGGAACACTGAAGCTTTCTTT. Residues: CASSLAVAGLGVRRNTEAFF.

The chain links TRBV9 to TRBJ1-4; tentatively, D is TRBD1 (5 bases). The CDR3 totals 16 residues. The germline V and J ends were trimmed by 4 bases and 3 bases, with 16 bases remaining between them. Germline V gene sequence: CDR1 SGDLS, CDR2 YYNGEE. The CDR3 nucleotides are TGTGCCAGCAGCACTCCCAGGGACCATTCTAATGAAAAACTGTTTTTT. The encoded protein is CASSTPRDHSNEKLFF. Full variable domain (remainder filled in from reference TRBV9 and TRBJ1-4): DSGVTQTPKHLITATGQRVTLRCSPRSGDLSVYWYQQSLDQGLQFLIQYYNGEERAKGNILERFSAQQFPDLHSELNLSSLELGDSALYFCASSTPRDHSNEKLFFGSGTQLSVL.

This clone came up once. The J gene is TRBJ2-1, the V gene TRBV9, with 7 nucleotides matching TRBD1. V shed 3 bases, J shed 6 bases, and the junction held 12 bases outside the gene matches. Germline CDR1 reads SGDLS; CDR2 reads YYNGEE. The CDR3 is 16 amino acids. The CDR3 region has the DNA TGTGCCAGCAGCGGATCAGGACAGGAGGTCACCAATGAGCAGTTCTTC. As protein: CASSGSGQEVTNEQFF.

The genes are TRBV4-3 and TRBJ2-5; D tentatively reads TRBD1 or TRBD2 (5 bases each). Germline lookup yields CDR1 LGHNA and CDR2 YSLEER. Deletions cut 0 bases from V and 5 bases from J, with 13 bases between. This CDR3 has 15 amino acids. The chain's CDR3 is CASSQDGRDGETQYF. For the CDR3, the DNA is TGCGCCAGCAGCCAAGATGGACGGGACGGGGAGACCCAGTACTTC.

The chain uses TRBV5-1 and TRBJ2-3; 9 nucleotides agree with TRBD2. Germline CDR1 reads SGHRS; CDR2 reads YFSETQ. This CDR3 contains 16 residues. With 4 bases clipped from V and 4 bases from J, the junction kept 10 bases outside the gene matches. The CDR3 coding sequence is TGCGCCAGCAGCGCCTCCGGGACTAGCCCCCCAGATACGCAGTATTTT. Protein product: CASSASGTSPPDTQYF.

This chain connects TRBV28 to TRBJ2-1; 8 positions agree with TRBD2. The CDR3 extends over 14 amino acids. Germline V CDR1 and CDR2: MDHEN, SYDVKM. The ends lost 5 bases at V and 9 bases at J; junction bases unmatched: 9. CDR3: CASSRPSGHGEQFF. The DNA of the CDR3 is TGTGCCAGCAGTCGTCCTAGCGGGCACGGTGAGCAGTTCTTC.

This sequence joins TRBV4-2 and TRBJ1-5; 8 positions agree with TRBD1. CDR1 is LGHNA and CDR2 is YNFKEQ in the germline V gene. Trimming took 0 bases from V and 6 from J; bases not matched to a gene: 4. This CDR3 has 15 residues. CDR3 bases: TGTGCCAGCAGCCAAGATCGGCAGGGGGCTCAGCCCCAGCATTTT. Translating gives CASSQDRQGAQPQHF.

The V gene is TRBV6-6, the J gene TRBJ1-1; D gene ambiguous. Trimming stripped 7 bases from V and 0 bases from J, with 18 bases between. CDR3 length: 16 residues. CDR1 and CDR2 from the germline V gene are MNHNY and SVGAGI (reference sequence). In DNA, the CDR3 is TGTGCCAGCACTTTACTTCCCGGACGGATGAACACTGAAGCTTTCTTT. This translates into CASTLLPGRMNTEAFF.

The J gene is TRBJ2-3, the V gene TRBV7-6, with D possibly matching TRBD2 (5 bases). CDR3 size: 18 residues. V lost 3 bases to trimming and J lost 0 bases, with 19 bases between them. Germline CDR1 and CDR2: SGHVS and FNYEAQ. The CDR3 sequence: CASSLDDLGLTSTDTQYF. For the CDR3, the DNA is TGTGCCAGCAGCTTGGACGATTTAGGACTTACTAGCACAGATACGCAGTATTTT.

The chain combines TRBV6-4 with TRBJ1-5; D ambiguous. The CDR3 is 18 amino acids. Germline values: CDR1 MRHNA, CDR2 SNTAGT. Between the trimmed V and J ends, which lost 5 bases and 8 bases, there was a span of 28 bases. Here the CDR3 DNA reads TGTGCCAGCAGTTGCTGTTACCCGGGCCCTATTATCGTCGAGCCCCAGCATTTT. This sequence encodes CASSCCYPGPIIVEPQHF.

This chain uses TRBV11-2 with TRBJ1-2, with D unresolved. This CDR3 comprises 14 residues. Trimming removed 1 base from V and 5 bases from J, with 11 bases in between. Per germline, CDR1 SGHAT and CDR2 FQNNGV. The CDR3 region is CASSLGRESYGYTF. CDR3 in DNA: TGTGCCAGCAGCTTAGGACGGGAGAGTTATGGCTACACCTTC.

The chain uses TRBV6-7 and TRBJ2-7, with D unresolved. TRBV6-7 is an ORF for which the function is uncertain. The CDR3 is made up of 15 amino acids. Trimming removed 2 bases at V and 0 bases at J, with 11 bases between. The CDR3 DNA is TGTGCCAGCAGTTACCACCAGTGGGTCTCCTACGAGCAGTACTTC. Translated: CASSYHQWVSYEQYF.

V gene TRBV30 combines with J gene TRBJ1-2; 7 bases match TRBD1. Trimming cost V 4 bases and J 4 bases; bases outside gene matches: 6. This CDR3 contains 13 residues. The germline CDR1 and CDR2 sequences are GTSNPN and SVGIG (reference sequence). This CDR3 is CAWNAGTAYGYTF. In nucleotides, the CDR3 is TGTGCCTGGAACGCCGGGACAGCCTATGGCTACACCTTC.